These T cell receptor beta chains were read from a single sample in a study of blood T cell repertoires in COVID-19. The method was immunoSEQ multiplex PCR; TCRdb's version includes in-frame clones alone and lacks a portion of them. This sample has over 300,000 clones, with over 75% found just once. Sequenced input: PBMCs or T cells enriched from blood (not recorded which). Every receptor here comes from a woman younger than 45 with acute COVID-19. The CDR3 runs from the conserved cysteine through the conserved F or W. Fields, in order: J gene, D gene, V gene, clone size, CDR3 DNA, CDR3 protein. The D gene is left open where the match is weak. Clone size appears in some rows only: once, few, many, or a class for an expanded clone.

TRBJ2-1 - TRBV24-1 - TGTGCCACCAGTGATTCGATCGCGGACAGCTACAATGAGCAGTTCTTC CATSDSIADSYNEQFF
TRBJ1-2 - TRBV4-1 few TGCGCCAGCAGTCAAATTCACAGGGTCGACGGTGGCTACACCTTC CASSQIHRVDGGYTF
TRBJ1-2 - TRBV5-5 - TGTGCCAGCAGCTTGGCCCCGGGAGGAGGCTACACCTTC CASSLAPGGGYTF
TRBJ1-2 - TRBV5-4 - TGTGCCAGCAGCCAAGAAGGGGGCTATGGCTACACCTTC CASSQEGGYGYTF
TRBJ1-3 - TRBV6-1 - TGTGCCAGCAGTGAAGGGTCGAGAGCGAGCTCTGGAAACACCATATATTTT CASSEGSRASSGNTIYF
TRBJ1-1 TRBD1 TRBV24-1 - TGTGCCACCAGGGAGACAGGGTTGACTGAAGCTTTCTTT CATRETGLTEAFF
TRBJ1-2 TRBD1 TRBV6-5 - TGTGCCATAGGGACAGGGAGCTATGGCTACACCTTC CAIGTGSYGYTF
TRBJ2-2 TRBD1 TRBV30 once TGTGCCTGGACAGGGGGCCGGGACGGGGAGCTGTTTTTT CAWTGGRDGELFF
TRBJ2-1 - TRBV6-1 - TGTGCCAGCAGTGATCTAGGTCCTGAGCAGTTCTTC CASSDLGPEQFF
TRBJ2-3 TRBD2 TRBV5-1 - TGCGCCAGCAGTCAATTCCCTCCTGGACTAGCGGTTCGAGGTACGCAGTATTTT CASSQFPPGLAVRGTQYF
TRBJ2-3 - TRBV5-1 - TGCGCCAGCAGGCCCGCTTCCGCTACTAGCACAGATACGCAGTATTTT CASRPASATSTDTQYF
TRBJ2-5 - TRBV19 - TGTGCCAGTACCCCGGAAGAGACCCAGTACTTC CASTPEETQYF
TRBJ1-1 - TRBV12-3/TRBV12-4 - TGTGCCAGCAGTCGGGGTGGAACTGAAGCTTTCTTT CASSRGGTEAFF
TRBJ1-6 - TRBV9 - TGTGCCAGCAGCCCCTTCCCTGTTAATTCACCCCTCCACTTT CASSPFPVNSPLHF
TRBJ1-2 TRBD1 TRBV6-2/TRBV6-3 - TGTGCCAGCAGTAAGACCCGGACAGGGGAAGGCTACACCTTC CASSKTRTGEGYTF
TRBJ1-2 - TRBV5-4 - TGTGCCAGCAGCTTGGCCCCGGGGAGCTATGGCTACACCTTC CASSLAPGSYGYTF
TRBJ2-7 - TRBV7-2 - TGTGCCAGCAGCATCGGGACTGCTGACTCCTACGAGCAGTACTTC CASSIGTADSYEQYF
TRBJ2-1 - TRBV19 - TGTGCCAGTCACCCGGGGGGCGACTACAATGAGCAGTTCTTC CASHPGGDYNEQFF